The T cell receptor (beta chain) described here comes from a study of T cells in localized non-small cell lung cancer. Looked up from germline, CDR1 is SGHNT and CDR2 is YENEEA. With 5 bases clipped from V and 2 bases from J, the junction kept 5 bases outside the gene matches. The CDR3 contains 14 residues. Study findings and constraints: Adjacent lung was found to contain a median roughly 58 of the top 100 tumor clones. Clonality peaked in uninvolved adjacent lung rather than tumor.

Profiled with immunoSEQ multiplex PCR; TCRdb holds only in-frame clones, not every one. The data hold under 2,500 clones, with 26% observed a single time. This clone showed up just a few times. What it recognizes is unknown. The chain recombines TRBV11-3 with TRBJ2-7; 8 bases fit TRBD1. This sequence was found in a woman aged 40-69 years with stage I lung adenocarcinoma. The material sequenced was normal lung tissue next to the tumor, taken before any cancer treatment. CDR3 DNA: TGTGCCAGCAGCCGGGACAGGAGAACCTACGAGCAGTACTTC. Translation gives CASSRDRRTYEQYF. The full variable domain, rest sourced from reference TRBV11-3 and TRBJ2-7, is EAGVVQSPRYKIIEKKQPVAFWCNPISGHNTLYWYLQNLGQGPELLIRYENEEAVDDSQLPKDRFSAERLKGVDSTLKIQPAELGDSAVYLCASSRDRRTYEQYFGPGTRLTVT.